This T cell receptor (beta chain) was sequenced for a study of OX40 agonist ivuxolimab in advanced cancers. Libraries were prepared by immunoSEQ multiplex PCR; TCRdb keeps only in-frame clonotypes and omits some of them. This table holds tens of thousands of clones, around 90% found once. Germline CDR1 reads LNHDA; CDR2 reads SQIVND (reference sequence). The CDR3 has 13 amino acids. V was trimmed by 4 bases and J by 0 bases, leaving 6 bases between them. This chain links TRBV19 with TRBJ1-1; the D is unclear. Material: CD4+ or CD8+ T cells sorted from blood, obtained in a trial of the OX40 agonist ivuxolimab. This TCR was sampled from an adult with an advanced solid tumor such as melanoma, head and neck, liver or kidney cancer. Here the CDR3 reads CASSRALNTEAFF. For the CDR3, the DNA is TGTGCCAGTAGTAGAGCCTTGAACACTGAAGCTTTCTTT.